This T cell receptor beta chain appears in the sequencing data of a study of T cell clonotyping in hematopoietic cell transplantation. The table came from immunoSEQ multiplex PCR; TCRdb's copy has only in-frame clones and leaves some out. Of around 19,000 clones listed, 86% are singletons. Time point in this sample: recipient sample about 28 days before transplant, after cytoreduction. CDR3 length equals 14 residues. V was trimmed by 2 bases and J by 3 bases, leaving 10 bases between them. Germline lookup yields CDR1 MNHEY and CDR2 SVGAGI. This clone turned up a few times. The chain couples TRBV6-5 to TRBJ1-1; D is possibly TRBD1 (5 bases). The clonotype comes from a middle-aged man with acute myeloid leukemia. Some clones in this sample may be carry-over from other donors' samples. The specimen comprised peripheral blood mononuclear cells, sampled before stem cell transplant. Here the CDR3 reads CASSYQGGDTEAFF. CDR3 DNA: TGTGCCAGCAGTTACCAGGGCGGGGACACTGAAGCTTTCTTT.